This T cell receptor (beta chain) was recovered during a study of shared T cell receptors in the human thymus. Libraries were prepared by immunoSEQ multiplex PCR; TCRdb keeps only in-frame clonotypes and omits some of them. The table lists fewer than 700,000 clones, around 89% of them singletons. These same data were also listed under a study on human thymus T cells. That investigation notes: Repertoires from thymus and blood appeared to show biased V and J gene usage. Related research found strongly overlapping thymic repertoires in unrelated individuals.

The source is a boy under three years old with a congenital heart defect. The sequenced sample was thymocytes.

CDR3 loop: CASSEGGQGAWETQYF. The CDR3 coding sequence is TGTGCCAGCAGTGAAGGGGGACAGGGGGCTTGGGAGACCCAGTACTTC. The chain uses TRBV6-1 and TRBJ2-5, with TRBD1 matching 12 bases. Germline V gene sequence: CDR1 MNHNS, CDR2 SASEGT. Trimming removed 1 base from V and 5 bases from J; junction bases left unmatched: 5. The CDR3 covers 16 residues.